The clone carrying this TCR beta chain was seen only a few times. Its antigen is currently unknown. The data are from a study of cytomegalovirus exposure and HLA in healthy donors. Study-wide results and caveats: A link between a missense DCLRE1C variant and TCR beta V- and J-gene trimming emerged from a later analysis. Most subjects had HLA-A and HLA-B alleles reportedly predicted accurately by TCR beta sequences. Across HLA loci, a later analysis found differing TCR association rates, with DRB1 most and HLA-C fewest.

CDR1 and CDR2 from the germline V gene are SGHAT and FQNNGV. Trimming shortened V by 4 bases and J by 3 bases, and 19 bases separated the two germline ends. The CDR3 consists of 16 residues. 13 Jbeta primers and 60 Vbeta primers were used for the PCR. The method was immunoSEQ multiplex PCR; TCRdb's version includes in-frame clones alone and lacks a portion of them. The sample includes some 120,000 clones, around 74% of them seen just once. What was sequenced was PBMCs. The rearrangement links TRBV11-2 to TRBJ2-7, with D maybe TRBD1 (5 bases). The origin of this receptor is a man in his thirties or forties in good health and CMV-seropositive. The CDR3 sequence: CASSSPSGRALYEQYF. The CDR3 DNA sequence: TGTGCCAGCAGCTCCCCATCGGGCAGGGCTCTCTACGAGCAGTACTTC.